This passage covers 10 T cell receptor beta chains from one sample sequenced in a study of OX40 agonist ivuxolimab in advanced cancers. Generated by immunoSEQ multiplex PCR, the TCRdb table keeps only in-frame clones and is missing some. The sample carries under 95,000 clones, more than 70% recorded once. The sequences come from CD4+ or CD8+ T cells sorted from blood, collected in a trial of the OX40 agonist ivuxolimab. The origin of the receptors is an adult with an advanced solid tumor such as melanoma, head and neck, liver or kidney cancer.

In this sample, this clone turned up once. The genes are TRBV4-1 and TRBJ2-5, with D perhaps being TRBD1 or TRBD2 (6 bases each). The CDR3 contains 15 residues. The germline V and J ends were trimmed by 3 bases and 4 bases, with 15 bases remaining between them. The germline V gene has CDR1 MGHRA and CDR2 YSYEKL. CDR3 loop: CASSQRGGTLETQYF. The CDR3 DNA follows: TGCGCCAGCAGCCAGAGAGGGGGGACGTTAGAGACCCAGTACTTC.

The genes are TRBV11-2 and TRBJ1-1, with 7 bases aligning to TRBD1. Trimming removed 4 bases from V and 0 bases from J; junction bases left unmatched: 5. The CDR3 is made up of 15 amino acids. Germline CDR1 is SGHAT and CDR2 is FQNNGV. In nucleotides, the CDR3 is TGTGCCAGCAGCTCGACAGGGAATATGAACACTGAAGCTTTCTTT. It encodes CASSSTGNMNTEAFF. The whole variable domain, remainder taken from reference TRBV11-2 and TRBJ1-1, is EAGVAQSPRYKIIEKRQSVAFWCNPISGHATLYWYQQILGQGPKLLIQFQNNGVVDDSQLPKDRFSAERLKGVDSTLKIQPAKLEDSAVYLCASSSTGNMNTEAFFGQGTRLTVV.

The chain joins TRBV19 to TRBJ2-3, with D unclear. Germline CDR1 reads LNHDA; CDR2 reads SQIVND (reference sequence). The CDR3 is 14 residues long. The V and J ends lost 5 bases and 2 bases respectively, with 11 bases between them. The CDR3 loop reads CASSARVDTDTQYF. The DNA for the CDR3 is TGTGCCAGTAGTGCCCGGGTTGACACAGATACGCAGTATTTT.

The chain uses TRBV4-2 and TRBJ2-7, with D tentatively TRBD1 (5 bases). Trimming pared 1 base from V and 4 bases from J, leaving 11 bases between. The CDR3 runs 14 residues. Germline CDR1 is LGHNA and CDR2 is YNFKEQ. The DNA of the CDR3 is TGTGCCAGCAGCCAAGGACAGCAACTGTACGAGCAGTACTTC. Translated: CASSQGQQLYEQYF.

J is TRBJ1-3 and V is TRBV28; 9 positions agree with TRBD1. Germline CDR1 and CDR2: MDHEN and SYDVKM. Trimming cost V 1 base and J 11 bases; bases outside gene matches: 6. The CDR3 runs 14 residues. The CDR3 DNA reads TGTGCCAGCAGTTTATATGGGGGACAGGGTCCCATATATTTT. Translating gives CASSLYGGQGPIYF.

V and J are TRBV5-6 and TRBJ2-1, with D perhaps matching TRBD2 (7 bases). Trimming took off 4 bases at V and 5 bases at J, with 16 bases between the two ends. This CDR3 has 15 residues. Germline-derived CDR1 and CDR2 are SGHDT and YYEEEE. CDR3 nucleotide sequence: TGTGCCAGCAGCGAGGTAGGGGGGGCGAACAATGAGCAGTTCTTC. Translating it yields CASSEVGGANNEQFF. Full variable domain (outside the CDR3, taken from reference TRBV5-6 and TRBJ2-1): DAGVTQSPTHLIKTRGQQVTLRCSPKSGHDTVSWYQQALGQGPQFIFQYYEEEERQRGNFPDRFSGHQFPNYSSELNVNALLLGDSALYLCASSEVGGANNEQFFGPGTRLTVL.

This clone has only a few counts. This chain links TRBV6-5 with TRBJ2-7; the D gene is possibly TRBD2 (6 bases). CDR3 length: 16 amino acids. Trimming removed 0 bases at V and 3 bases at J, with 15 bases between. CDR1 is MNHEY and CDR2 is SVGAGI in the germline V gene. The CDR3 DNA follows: TGTGCCAGCAGTTACTCGTTCGCGGGGCGCGTCTACGAGCAGTACTTC. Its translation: CASSYSFAGRVYEQYF.

The CDR3 nucleotides are TGCGCCAGCAGGAGGTCCGCCCGGGCGAGCACAGATACGCAGTATTTT. Translated, it gives CASRRSARASTDTQYF. The chain couples TRBV5-1 to TRBJ2-3; D remains unclear. Looked up from germline, CDR1 is SGHRS and CDR2 is YFSETQ. This CDR3 is built from 16 residues. Trimming took off 5 bases at V and 0 bases at J, with 16 bases between the two ends.

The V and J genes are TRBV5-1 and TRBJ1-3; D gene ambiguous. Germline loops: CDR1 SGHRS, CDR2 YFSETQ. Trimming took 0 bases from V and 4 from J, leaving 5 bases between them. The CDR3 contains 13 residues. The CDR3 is CASSLVGGNTIYF. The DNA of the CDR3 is TGCGCCAGCAGCTTGGTCGGGGGAAACACCATATATTTT. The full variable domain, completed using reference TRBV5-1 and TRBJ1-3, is KAGVTQTPRYLIKTRGQQVTLSCSPISGHRSVSWYQQTPGQGLQFLFEYFSETQRNKGNFPGRFSGRQFSNSRSEMNVSTLELGDSALYLCASSLVGGNTIYFGEGSWLTVV.

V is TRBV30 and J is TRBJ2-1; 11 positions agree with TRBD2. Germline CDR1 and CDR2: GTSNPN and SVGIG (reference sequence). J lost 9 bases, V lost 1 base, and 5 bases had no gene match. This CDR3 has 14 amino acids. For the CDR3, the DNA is TGTGCCTGGAGTGAGACTAGCGGGGAGGGTGAGCAGTTCTTC. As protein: CAWSETSGEGEQFF. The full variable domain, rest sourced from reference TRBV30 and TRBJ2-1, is SQTIHQWPATLVQPVGSPLSLECTVEGTSNPNLYWYRQAAGRGLQLLFYSVGIGQISSEVPQNLSASRPQDRQFILSSKKLLLSDSGFYLCAWSETSGEGEQFFGPGTRLTVL.